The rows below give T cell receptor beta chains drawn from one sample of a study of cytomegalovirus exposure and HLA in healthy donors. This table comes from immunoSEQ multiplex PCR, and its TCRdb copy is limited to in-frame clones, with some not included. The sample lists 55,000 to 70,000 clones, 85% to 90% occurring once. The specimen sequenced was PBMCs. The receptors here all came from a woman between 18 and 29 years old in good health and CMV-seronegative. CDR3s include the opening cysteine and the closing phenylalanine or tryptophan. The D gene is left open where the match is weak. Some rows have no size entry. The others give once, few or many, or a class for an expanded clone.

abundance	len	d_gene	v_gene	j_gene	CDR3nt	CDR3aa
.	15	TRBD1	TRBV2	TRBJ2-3	TGTGCCAGCAGGCAGACAGGGGGCCCGGCAGATACGCAGTATTTT	CASRQTGGPADTQYF
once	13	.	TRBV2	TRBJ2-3	TGTGCCAGCCGGGATATAAGCACAGATACGCAGTATTTT	CASRDISTDTQYF
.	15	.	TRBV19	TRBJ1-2	TGTGCCAGTAAGAGTGGGGGCACTCGAAACTATGGCTACACCTTC	CASKSGGTRNYGYTF
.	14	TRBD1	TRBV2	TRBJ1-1	TGTGCCAGCGTAGGACAGGGCGGCGACACTGAAGCTTTCTTT	CASVGQGGDTEAFF
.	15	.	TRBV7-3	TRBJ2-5	TGTGCCAGCAGCTTAAGAGGAGGTCACGGAGAGACCCAGTACTTC	CASSLRGGHGETQYF
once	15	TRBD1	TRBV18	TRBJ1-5	TGTGCCAGCTCACCCGACAGGGGCGAAAGTCAGCCCCAGCATTTT	CASSPDRGESQPQHF
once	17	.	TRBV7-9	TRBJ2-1	TGTGCCAGCAGCTTAGTCACGATCCTGAGCTCCTACAATGAGCAGTTCTTC	CASSLVTILSSYNEQFF
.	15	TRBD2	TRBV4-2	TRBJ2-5	TGTGCCAGCAGCCAGGGACTAGCGGTAGAAGAGACCCAGTACTTC	CASSQGLAVEETQYF
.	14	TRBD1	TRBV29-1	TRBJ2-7	TGCAGCGTTGATGGGACAGGGGTTACTGGCGAGCAGTACTTC	CSVDGTGVTGEQYF
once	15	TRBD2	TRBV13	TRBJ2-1	TGTGCCAGCAGCTTAGGGACTAGCGGGATCAATGAGCAGTTCTTC	CASSLGTSGINEQFF
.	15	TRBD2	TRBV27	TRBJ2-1	TGTGCCAGCAGTCAACTAGCGGGGGGGCCCGATGAGCAGTTCTTC	CASSQLAGGPDEQFF
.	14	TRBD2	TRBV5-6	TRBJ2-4	TGTGCCAGCAGCGGGGGACTAGCGTCCCTAATTCAGTACTTC	CASSGGLASLIQYF
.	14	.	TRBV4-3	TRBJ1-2	TGCGCCAGCAGCCATCCCTCCCTTGACTATGGCTACACCTTC	CASSHPSLDYGYTF
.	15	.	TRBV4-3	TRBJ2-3	TGCGCCAGCAGCCAAGGTATTATCAGCACAGATACGCAGTATTTT	CASSQGIISTDTQYF
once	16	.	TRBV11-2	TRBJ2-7	TGTGCCAGCAGCTACCAGACTCATCCAAGCTCCTACGAGCAGTACTTC	CASSYQTHPSSYEQYF
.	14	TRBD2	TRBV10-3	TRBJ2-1	TGTGCCATCAGTGATCTAGCGGGGGGATATGAGCAGTTCTTC	CAISDLAGGYEQFF
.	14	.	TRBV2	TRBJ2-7	TGTGCCAGCAGTACTTACGGGACACTCTACGAGCAGTACTTC	CASSTYGTLYEQYF
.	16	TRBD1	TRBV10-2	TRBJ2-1	TGCGCCAGCAGTGAGCCTTGGACAGGGGTTAATGATGAGCAGTTCTTC	CASSEPWTGVNDEQFF
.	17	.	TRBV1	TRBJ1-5	TGCACCAGCAGCCGCAACGGCCCAGGGGATAGCAATCAGCCCCAGCATTTT	CTSSRNGPGDSNQPQHF
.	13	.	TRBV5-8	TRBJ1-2	TGTGCCAGCAGCCGCGACTTTAACTATGGCTACACCTTC	CASSRDFNYGYTF